The 8 T cell receptor beta chains presented below share a single source sample, sequenced in a study of vaccination and CD4 T cells after COVID-19. Antigens of these TCRs are unknown. Cultured CD4+ T-cell DNA underwent Oncomine TCR Beta short-read sequencing. Via MiXCR, TCRdb re-called the PCR reads, giving one row per CDR3 protein. The sample lists about 21,000 distinct CDR3 sequences, around half occurring once. The treatment was: roughly ten-day PBMC culture with coronavirus spike peptide pools or control peptides (ViraFEST assay). This sample comprised CD4+ T cells from blood, cultured in vitro, obtained after SARS-CoV-2 vaccination. The receptor set was obtained from a human donor who had recovered from COVID-19.

Here the CDR3 DNA reads TGTGCCAGTGATTCGGGGGGAAAAAGCAATCAGCCCCAGCATTTT. This encodes CASDSGGKSNQPQHF. V and J are TRBV19 and TRBJ1-5; D may be TRBD1 (5 bases). The germline CDR1 and CDR2 sequences are LNHDA and SQIVND (reference sequence). Trimming left V 8 bases short and J 1 base short, with 15 bases between. CDR3 size: 15 residues.

This clonotype has just a few counts. The V and J genes are TRBV20-1 and TRBJ2-5; perhaps TRBD2 as D (5 bases). Germline loops: CDR1 DFQATT, CDR2 SNEGSKA (reference sequence). The CDR3 is 10 residues long. V lost 4 bases and J 5 bases, leaving 5 bases between the germline ends. CDR3 amino acids: CSAIAETQYF. CDR3 nucleotides: TGCAGTGCTATAGCGGAGACCCAGTACTTC.

The sample holds one count of this clonotype. The rearrangement joins TRBV6-1 to TRBJ2-5; possible D gene TRBD2, 7 bases. The CDR3 contains 15 residues. Germline CDR1 reads MNHNS; CDR2 reads SASEGT. V lost 9 bases, J lost 1 base, and 18 bases lay in between. The CDR3 DNA follows: TGTGCCAGTAGGGGGGGGCGTTGGGGCCAAGAGACCCAGTACTTC. It codes for CASRGGRWGQETQYF.

The chain recombines TRBV20-1 with TRBJ2-7, with 8 nucleotides matching TRBD1. The length of the CDR3 is 13 residues. V gave up 6 bases and J gave up 2 bases; unmatched junction bases: 6. Germline-derived CDR1 and CDR2 are DFQATT and SNEGSKA (reference sequence). The CDR3 here is CSARGLNTYEQYF. As DNA, the CDR3 is TGCAGTGCCAGGGGGCTAAATACCTACGAGCAGTACTTC.

This clonotype showed up just a few times. This chain uses TRBV19 with TRBJ2-3; D unclear. CDR3 length: 14 residues. Germline values: CDR1 LNHDA, CDR2 SQIVND (reference sequence). V was pared by 8 bases and J by 2 bases, with 14 bases between. The CDR3 loop reads CASASTHDTDTQYF. Written as DNA, the CDR3 is TGTGCCAGTGCATCCACCCATGACACAGATACGCAGTATTTT.

The chain carries TRBV6-1 and TRBJ2-2, with D perhaps TRBD1 or TRBD2 (6 bases each). This CDR3 has 15 amino acids. CDR1 is MNHNS, CDR2 SASEGT, per germline. V shed 7 bases and J shed 3 bases, with 15 bases lying between them. CDR3 in DNA: TGTGCCAGCAAAGAGCCGGGGGCAGACACCGGGGAGCTGTTTTTT. Its protein is CASKEPGADTGELFF.

This clonotype was counted a few times. This chain connects TRBV7-2 to TRBJ2-3; TRBD2 matches 12 bases. The ends lost 5 bases at V and 2 bases at J; junction bases unmatched: 8. There are 17 residues in the CDR3. Germline CDR1 reads SGHTA; CDR2 reads FQGNSA. The CDR3: CASSHPGLAGPTDTQYF. Here the CDR3 DNA reads TGTGCCAGCAGCCATCCGGGACTAGCGGGCCCCACAGATACGCAGTATTTT.

The chain has TRBV7-2 and TRBJ1-1; the match to TRBD1 covers 7 bases. Trimming at V came to 7 bases and at J to 0 bases, leaving 14 bases not matched to a gene. The CDR3 consists of 17 residues. Germline V gene sequence: CDR1 SGHTA, CDR2 FQGNSA. CDR3 loop: CASTPPFRDSLNTEAFF. For the CDR3, the DNA is TGTGCCAGCACTCCACCATTTCGGGACAGCCTGAACACTGAAGCTTTCTTT.